This T cell receptor beta chain was identified during a study of identical twins. This clonotype was counted at least ten times. TCRdb reprocessed the 5' RACE reads via MiXCR and lists one record per CDR3 protein. Found here are about 660,000 distinct CDR3 sequences, 8.5% to 9% of them singletons; the top ten hold approximately 0.94%. The CDR3 length is 11 residues. V lost 10 bases and J lost 5, with 11 bases in between. These data also formed part of another study, on yellow fever vaccine responses in identical twins.

Sequencing used PBMCs. This chain joins TRBV12-3 or TRBV12-4 and TRBJ1-2; no firm D call. The sequence came from a young woman in good health. This CDR3 reads CATGVGYGYTF. In nucleotides, the CDR3 is TGTGCCACGGGTGTTGGGTATGGCTACACCTTC.